This is a list of T cell receptor beta chains from one sample in a study of metastatic and nonmetastatic thyroid tumors. MiXCR reprocessed the PCR reads for TCRdb. The repertoire holds fewer than 6,000 clones, with roughly 25% as singletons. Sequencing was carried out using adjacent normal tissue. The receptors here all came from a male donor with papillary thyroid cancer or a benign thyroid nodule (not recorded which). Some clones in this sample may be carry-over from other donors' samples. CDR3s include the opening cysteine and the closing phenylalanine or tryptophan. Each record gives: D gene, clone size, J gene, V gene, CDR3 protein, CDR3 DNA. D genes are given only for firm matches. A row's size may be missing; if present it is once, few, many or a size class.

>NA|NA|TRBJ1-4|TRBV12-3/TRBV12-4
CASVGGLDEKLFF
TGTGCCAGCGTAGGGGGATTGGATGAAAAACTGTTTTTT
>NA|NA|TRBJ2-3|TRBV19
CASSIRRGSTDAQYF
TGTGCCAGTAGTATCAGGCGGGGAAGCACAGATGCGCAGTATTTT
>NA|NA|TRBJ2-7|TRBV18
CASSPVSVREQYF
TGTGCCAGCTCACCAGTCTCCGTTAGGGAGCAGTACTTC
>NA|NA|TRBJ2-6|TRBV6-1
CASSEGQSGANVLTF
TGTGCCAGCAGTGAAGGACAGTCTGGGGCCAACGTCCTGACTTTC
>TRBD2|NA|TRBJ2-3|TRBV2
CASSDAGGATDTQYF
TGTGCCAGCAGTGATGCGGGAGGGGCCACAGATACGCAGTATTTT
>NA|medium-sized|TRBJ2-3|TRBV5-1
CASSLAGFGSDTQYF
TGCGCCAGCAGCTTGGCGGGGTTTGGATCAGATACGCAGTATTTT
>NA|few|TRBJ2-5|TRBV12-3/TRBV12-4
CASSFGGTQYF
TGTGCCAGCAGTTTTGGGGGGACCCAGTACTTC
>NA|NA|TRBJ1-1|TRBV20-1
CSARRDMNTEAFF
TGCAGTGCTCGGCGGGACATGAACACTGAAGCTTTCTTT
>TRBD2|medium-sized|TRBJ2-1|TRBV9
CASSAVAGGGEQFF
TGTGCCAGCAGCGCCGTAGCGGGAGGGGGTGAGCAGTTCTTC
>NA|large|TRBJ2-7|TRBV4-1
CASSDEYEQYF
TGCGCCAGCAGCGATGAATACGAGCAGTACTTC
>NA|NA|TRBJ2-6|TRBV5-5
CASSIPVIPGANVLTF
TGTGCCAGCAGCATCCCTGTTATTCCTGGGGCCAACGTCCTGACTTTC
>NA|large|TRBJ1-1|TRBV6-2/TRBV6-3
CASSRQGMGSEAFF
TGTGCCAGCAGCCGTCAGGGGATGGGCTCTGAAGCTTTCTTT
>NA|medium-sized|TRBJ1-5|TRBV27
CASSSGVIGNQPQHF
TGTGCCAGCAGTTCCGGGGTAATAGGGAATCAGCCCCAGCATTTT
>NA|few|TRBJ1-2|TRBV6-1
CASSSRTVANYGYTF
TGTGCCAGCAGTTCGCGGACTGTAGCTAACTATGGCTACACCTTC
>NA|many|TRBJ2-7|TRBV10-2
CASSELALAYEQYF
TGCGCCAGCAGTGAATTGGCACTTGCCTACGAGCAGTACTTC
>NA|NA|TRBJ1-1|TRBV19
CASTLTDSNTEAFF
TGTGCCAGTACCCTTACAGATTCCAACACTGAAGCTTTCTTT
>NA|few|TRBJ2-5|TRBV15
CATSTPGGLGAQYF
TGTGCCACCAGCACGCCAGGAGGCCTAGGGGCCCAGTACTTC
>TRBD2|NA|TRBJ2-7|TRBV20-1
CSASKGFPGLAGGDEQYF
TGCAGTGCTAGTAAGGGATTTCCGGGACTAGCGGGAGGAGACGAGCAGTACTTC
>TRBD2|many|TRBJ2-7|TRBV28
CASSTGTSGSAIIYEQYF
TGTGCCAGCAGTACCGGGACTAGCGGGAGCGCCATCATCTACGAGCAGTACTTC
>NA|few|TRBJ1-2|TRBV19
CASSIIGQRGYGYTF
TGTGCCAGTAGTATAATTGGACAGAGGGGCTATGGCTACACCTTC
>NA|medium-sized|TRBJ2-2|TRBV5-1
CASSPRQTTGELFF
TGCGCCAGCAGCCCAAGACAGACCACCGGGGAGCTGTTTTTT
>NA|few|TRBJ2-7|TRBV19
CASSIVHGDEQYF
TGTGCCAGTAGTATAGTGCACGGGGACGAGCAGTACTTC
>NA|many|TRBJ1-1|TRBV12-3/TRBV12-4
CASRTPLTTEAFF
TGTGCCAGCAGGACCCCCTTAACGACTGAAGCTTTCTTT
>NA|NA|TRBJ2-3|TRBV4-1
CASSLDPQGDTQYF
TGCGCCAGCAGCCTAGATCCTCAGGGAGATACGCAGTATTTT
>NA|NA|TRBJ1-3|TRBV15
CATSRGGNRNTIYF
TGTGCCACCAGCAGAGGAGGGAATAGAAACACCATATATTTT
>TRBD1|NA|TRBJ1-5|TRBV7-8
CASSPFGTGGIQPQHF
TGTGCCAGCAGCCCTTTCGGGACAGGGGGCATTCAGCCCCAGCATTTT
>NA|NA|TRBJ2-2|TRBV27
CASTFGGPNTGELFF
TGTGCCAGCACCTTCGGGGGGCCGAACACCGGGGAGCTGTTTTTT
>NA|many|TRBJ1-2|TRBV6-1
CASSESNYGYTF
TGTGCCAGCAGTGAGAGTAACTATGGCTACACCTTC
>TRBD2|medium-sized|TRBJ2-3|TRBV2
CATVPGLAGLGYF
TGTGCCACCGTCCCGGGACTAGCGGGATTGGGGTATTTT
>NA|NA|TRBJ2-6|TRBV7-3
CASSRGTLSGANVLTF
TGTGCCAGCAGTCGCGGGACACTCTCTGGGGCCAACGTCCTGACTTTC